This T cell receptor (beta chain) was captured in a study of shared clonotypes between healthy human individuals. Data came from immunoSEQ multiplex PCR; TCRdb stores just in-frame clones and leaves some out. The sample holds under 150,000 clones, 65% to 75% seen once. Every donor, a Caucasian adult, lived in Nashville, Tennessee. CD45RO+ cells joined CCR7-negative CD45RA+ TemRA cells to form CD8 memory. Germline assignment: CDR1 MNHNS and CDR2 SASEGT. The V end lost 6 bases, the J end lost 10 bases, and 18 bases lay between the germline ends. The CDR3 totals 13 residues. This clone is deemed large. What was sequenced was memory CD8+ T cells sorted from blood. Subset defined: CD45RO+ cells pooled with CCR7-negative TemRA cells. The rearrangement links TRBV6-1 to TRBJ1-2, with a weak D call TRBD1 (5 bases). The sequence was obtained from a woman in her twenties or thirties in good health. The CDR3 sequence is CASSLGTLSVYTF. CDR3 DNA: TGTGCCAGCAGCCTCGGGACCCTAAGCGTCTACACCTTC.